What follows is one T cell receptor (beta chain) and its context. The antigen is unknown. The data derive from a study of graft-versus-host responses after intestinal transplantation. Study in general: Recipients had transplants, and these were multivisceral, liver-intestinal, or isolated intestinal. Anti-thymocyte globulin induction, then tacrolimus and steroids for around 3 years, went to all recipients.

Germline CDR1 reads SGHRS; CDR2 reads YFSETQ. V lost 2 bases, J lost 4 bases, and 13 bases lay in between. The CDR3 has 16 amino acids. Using immunoSEQ multiplex PCR, the repertoire was profiled, and TCRdb retains in-frame clones only, with some absent. The table lists roughly 75,000 clones, 90% to 95% of them singletons. The study, taken as a whole, reports: Some patients had graft-donor T cell macrochimerism. In their allografts, the ratios of graft-versus-host to host-versus-graft T cell clones were high. Recipient bone marrow held GvH clones, some seen earlier in ileum or blood.

The chain couples TRBV5-1 to TRBJ2-6; D gene unclear. Specimen: unstimulated CD4+ T cells sorted from spleen or lymph node cells, collected before intestinal transplant. The clonotype originates from a human donor who received an intestinal transplant. CDR3 coding DNA: TGCGCCAGCAGCTTCTCTGGCGGTACGGGGGCCAACGTCCTGACTTTC. This gives the protein CASSFSGGTGANVLTF.